This T cell receptor (beta chain) was found in a study of technical replicates of blood from a few donors. Germline values: CDR1 PRHDT, CDR2 FYEKMQ (reference sequence). V lost 2 bases and J lost 4, with 20 bases in between. The CDR3 is 18 residues long. Generated by immunoSEQ multiplex PCR, the TCRdb table keeps only in-frame clones and is missing some. The profile shows under 110,000 clones, nearly 96% of them singletons. The clonotype originates from a human donor in good health. The V gene is TRBV13, the J gene TRBJ2-2; no firm D call. The sequencing input was T cells isolated from PBMCs. The DNA for the CDR3 is TGTGCCAGCAGCTTACGTCAGACGACAATCCCCGGCACCGGGGAGCTGTTTTTT. Its translation: CASSLRQTTIPGTGELFF.